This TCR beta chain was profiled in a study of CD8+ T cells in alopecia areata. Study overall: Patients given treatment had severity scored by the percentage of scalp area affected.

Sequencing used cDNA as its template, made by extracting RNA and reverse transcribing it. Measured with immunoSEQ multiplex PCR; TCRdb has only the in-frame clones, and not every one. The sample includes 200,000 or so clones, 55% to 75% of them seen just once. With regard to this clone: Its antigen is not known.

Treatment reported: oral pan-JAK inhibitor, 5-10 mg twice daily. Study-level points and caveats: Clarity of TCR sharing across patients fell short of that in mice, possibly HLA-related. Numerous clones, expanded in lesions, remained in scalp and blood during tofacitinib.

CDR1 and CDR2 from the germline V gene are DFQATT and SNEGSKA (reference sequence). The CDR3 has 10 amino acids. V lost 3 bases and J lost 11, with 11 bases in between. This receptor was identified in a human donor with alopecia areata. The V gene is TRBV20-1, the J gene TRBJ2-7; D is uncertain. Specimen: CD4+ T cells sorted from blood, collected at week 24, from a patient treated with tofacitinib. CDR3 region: CSARRMTEYF. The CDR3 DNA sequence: TGCAGTGCTAGGCGTATGACGGAGTACTTC.